This TCR beta chain was sequenced during a study of cytomegalovirus exposure and HLA in healthy donors. Study findings and constraints: HLA restriction was apparent for most CMV-associated TCR beta chains in a later analysis.

60 Vbeta and 13 Jbeta primers were used in PCR. Clones were sequenced by immunoSEQ multiplex PCR, and TCRdb holds only the in-frame ones, with some missing. The table lists about 180,000 clones, roughly 79% of them singletons. As for this clone: No antigen is known for it.

The CDR3 sequence is 11 residues long. Germline CDR1 and CDR2: SGDLS and YYNGEE. The V end lost 7 bases, the J end lost 5 bases, and 9 bases lay between the germline ends. Sequenced material: PBMCs. The sequence came from a male donor in good health and CMV-seronegative. The V gene is TRBV9, the J gene TRBJ2-5; D is ambiguous. CDR3 region: CASANRETQYF. The CDR3 DNA reads TGTGCCAGCGCTAATCGGGAGACCCAGTACTTC.